The rows below give T cell receptor beta chains drawn from one sample of a study of OX40 agonist ivuxolimab in advanced cancers. Generated by immunoSEQ multiplex PCR, the TCRdb table keeps only in-frame clones and is missing some. The sample carries approximately 70,000 clones, roughly 88% recorded once. This sample comprised CD4+ or CD8+ T cells sorted from blood, obtained in a trial of the OX40 agonist ivuxolimab. All receptors come from an adult with an advanced solid tumor such as melanoma, head and neck, liver or kidney cancer. The CDR3 runs from the conserved cysteine through the conserved F or W. Each record gives: V gene, J gene, clone size, D gene, CDR3 DNA, CDR3 protein. D genes are given only for firm matches. Not every row has a clone size; where given, it reads once, few, many or a size class.

>TRBV5-1|TRBJ2-3|.|.
TGCGCCAGCAGCTTGTGGGGCGATTCCACAGATACGCAGTATTTT
CASSLWGDSTDTQYF
>TRBV5-1|TRBJ2-7|.|.
TGCGCCAGCAGCATTGGACGGGAGCCCGCCGACGAGCAGTACTTC
CASSIGREPADEQYF
>TRBV27|TRBJ1-1|.|.
TGTGCCAGCAGTGGGTTAGGGGGAGGGAACACTGAAGCTTTCTTT
CASSGLGGGNTEAFF
>TRBV13|TRBJ2-3|.|TRBD2
TGTGCCAGCAGCTTATCTAGCGGGAGGAATACGCAGTATTTT
CASSLSSGRNTQYF
>TRBV25-1|TRBJ2-3|.|TRBD2
TGTGCCAGCAGCCCGGGACTAGCGGGAGTGCATACGCAGTATTTT
CASSPGLAGVHTQYF
>TRBV6-5|TRBJ2-7|.|.
TGTGCCAGCAGTCGAGGGACTCCTCAGGAGCAGTACTTC
CASSRGTPQEQYF
>TRBV5-6|TRBJ1-5|.|.
TGTGCCAGCAGCTTGGGCGCGGACACTAATCAGCCCCAGCATTTT
CASSLGADTNQPQHF
>TRBV5-8|TRBJ2-3|.|.
TGTGCCAGCAGCCCCCAGCGGAGCACAGATACGCAGTATTTT
CASSPQRSTDTQYF
>TRBV5-1|TRBJ1-1|once|.
TGCGCCAGCAGCGCTGGAGTACACAGCACTGAAGCTTTCTTT
CASSAGVHSTEAFF
>TRBV7-9|TRBJ1-1|.|.
TGTGCCAGCAGCTTCCAGGGCACTGAAGCTTTCTTT
CASSFQGTEAFF
>TRBV28|TRBJ2-7|.|.
TGTGCCAGCAGTTCGGACAGATATTACGAGCAGTACTTC
CASSSDRYYEQYF
>TRBV29-1|TRBJ2-7|.|.
TGCAGCGGGGGAATGGGACCGTGGGGTGGCGAGCAGTACTTC
CSGGMGPWGGEQYF
>TRBV7-3|TRBJ2-3|.|TRBD2
TGTGCCAGCAGCTTACTAGCGGGAGGGCATTTGGACACAGATACGCAGTATTTT
CASSLLAGGHLDTDTQYF
>TRBV18|TRBJ2-7|.|TRBD1
TGTGCCAGCTCACCACCGGCGGACAGGGGCCACCAGTACTTC
CASSPPADRGHQYF
>TRBV18|TRBJ2-7|.|TRBD2
TGTGCCAGCTCCGAACTAGCGGCTCTGACCTACGAGCAGTACTTC
CASSELAALTYEQYF
>TRBV15|TRBJ1-1|.|.
TGTGCCACCAGCAGTCGGTCGGGGGGCAGGGTAGCTTTCTTT
CATSSRSGGRVAFF
>TRBV27|TRBJ2-3|.|.
TGTGCCAGCAGTTTTTTTGCGGCTAGCACAGATACGCAGTATTTT
CASSFFAASTDTQYF
>TRBV23-1|TRBJ1-1|.|.
TGCGCCAGCAGTCAATCTTTACAGGGGAACACTGAAGCTTTCTTT
CASSQSLQGNTEAFF